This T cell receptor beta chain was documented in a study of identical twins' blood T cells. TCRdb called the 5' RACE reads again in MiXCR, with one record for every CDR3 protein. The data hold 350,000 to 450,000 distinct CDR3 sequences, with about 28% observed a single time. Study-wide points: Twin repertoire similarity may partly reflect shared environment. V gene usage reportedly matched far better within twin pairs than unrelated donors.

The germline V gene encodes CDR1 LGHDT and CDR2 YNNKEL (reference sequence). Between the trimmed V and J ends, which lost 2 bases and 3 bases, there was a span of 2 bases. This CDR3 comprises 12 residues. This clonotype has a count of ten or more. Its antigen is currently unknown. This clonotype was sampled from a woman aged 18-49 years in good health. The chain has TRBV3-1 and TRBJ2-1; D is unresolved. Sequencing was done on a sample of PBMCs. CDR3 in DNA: TGTGCCAGCAGCCAACTCTACAATGAGCAGTTCTTC. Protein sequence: CASSQLYNEQFF.